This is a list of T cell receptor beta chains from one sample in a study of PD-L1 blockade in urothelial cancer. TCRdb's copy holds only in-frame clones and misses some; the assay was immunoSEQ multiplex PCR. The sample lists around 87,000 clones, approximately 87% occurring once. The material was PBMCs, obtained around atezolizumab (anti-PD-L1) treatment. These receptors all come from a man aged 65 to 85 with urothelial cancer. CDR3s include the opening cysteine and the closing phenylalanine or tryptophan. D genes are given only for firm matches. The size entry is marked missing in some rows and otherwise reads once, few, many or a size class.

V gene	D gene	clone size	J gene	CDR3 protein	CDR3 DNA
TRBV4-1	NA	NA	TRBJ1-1	CASSQVGGLNTEAFF	TGCGCCAGCAGCCAAGTCGGGGGTTTAAACACTGAAGCTTTCTTT
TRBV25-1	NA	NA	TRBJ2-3	CASSDWGDSTDTQYF	TGTGCCAGCAGTGATTGGGGCGATAGCACAGATACGCAGTATTTT
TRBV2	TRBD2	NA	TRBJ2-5	CASSEGRRGGPETQYF	TGTGCCAGCAGTGAAGGTCGGCGGGGGGGCCCAGAGACCCAGTACTTC
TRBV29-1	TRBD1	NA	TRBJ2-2	CSVRQGNTGELFF	TGCAGCGTTCGACAGGGGAACACCGGGGAGCTGTTTTTT
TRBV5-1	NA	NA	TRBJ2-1	CASSLQGNRYNEQFF	TGCGCCAGCAGCCTCCAGGGGAATAGGTACAATGAGCAGTTCTTC
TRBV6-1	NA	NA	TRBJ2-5	CASSERVGGYQETQYF	TGTGCCAGCAGTGAACGAGTTGGAGGGTACCAAGAGACCCAGTACTTC
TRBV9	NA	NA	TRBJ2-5	CASSVGGRSETQYF	TGTGCCAGCAGCGTAGGGGGCCGGTCGGAGACCCAGTACTTC
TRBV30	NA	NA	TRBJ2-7	CAWSPRGGNEQYF	TGTGCCTGGAGTCCCCGAGGCGGGAACGAGCAGTACTTC
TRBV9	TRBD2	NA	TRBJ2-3	CASSKAGDYTDTQYF	TGTGCCAGCAGCAAAGCGGGGGACTACACAGATACGCAGTATTTT
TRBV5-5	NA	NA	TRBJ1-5	CASSLDGVNQPQHF	TGTGCCAGCAGCTTGGACGGGGTCAATCAGCCCCAGCATTTT
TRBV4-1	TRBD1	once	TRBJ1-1	CASSQGAGGINTEAFF	TGCGCCAGCAGCCAAGGGGCAGGGGGCATAAACACTGAAGCTTTCTTT
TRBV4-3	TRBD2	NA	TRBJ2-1	CASSQDVSGRARQFF	TGCGCCAGCAGCCAAGATGTTAGCGGGAGGGCCCGGCAGTTCTTC
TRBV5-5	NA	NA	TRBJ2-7	CASSYTGYEQYF	TGTGCCAGCAGCTATACAGGGTACGAGCAGTACTTC
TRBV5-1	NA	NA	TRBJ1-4	CASSSTGLNEKLFF	TGCGCCAGCAGCTCGACAGGCCTTAATGAAAAACTGTTTTTT
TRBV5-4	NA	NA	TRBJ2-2	CASRFDRDGELFF	TGTGCCAGCAGATTTGACAGAGACGGGGAGCTGTTTTTT
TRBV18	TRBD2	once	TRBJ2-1	CASSLGLAGAYNEQFF	TGTGCCAGCTCACTAGGACTAGCGGGAGCCTACAATGAGCAGTTCTTC
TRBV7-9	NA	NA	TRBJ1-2	CASSLVASPYGYTF	TGTGCCAGCAGCTTAGTTGCCAGTCCTTATGGCTACACCTTC